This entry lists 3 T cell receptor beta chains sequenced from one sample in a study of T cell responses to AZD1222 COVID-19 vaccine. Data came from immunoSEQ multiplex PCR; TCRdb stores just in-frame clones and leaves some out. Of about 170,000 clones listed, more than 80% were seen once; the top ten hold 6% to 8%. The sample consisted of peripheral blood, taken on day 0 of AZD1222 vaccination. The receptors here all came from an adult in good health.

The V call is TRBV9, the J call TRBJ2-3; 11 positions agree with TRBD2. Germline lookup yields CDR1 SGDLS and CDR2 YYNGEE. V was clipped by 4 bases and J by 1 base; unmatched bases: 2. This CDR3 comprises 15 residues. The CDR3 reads CASSQLAGGTDTQYF. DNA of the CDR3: TGTGCCAGCAGCCAACTAGCGGGGGGCACAGATACGCAGTATTTT.

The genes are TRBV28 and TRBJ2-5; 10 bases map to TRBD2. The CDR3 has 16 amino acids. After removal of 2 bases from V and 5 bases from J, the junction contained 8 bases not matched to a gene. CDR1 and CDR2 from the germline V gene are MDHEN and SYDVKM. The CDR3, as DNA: TGTGCCAGCAGTTTAGGGCTAGCGGGGGCCGCGGAGACCCAGTACTTC. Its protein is CASSLGLAGAAETQYF.

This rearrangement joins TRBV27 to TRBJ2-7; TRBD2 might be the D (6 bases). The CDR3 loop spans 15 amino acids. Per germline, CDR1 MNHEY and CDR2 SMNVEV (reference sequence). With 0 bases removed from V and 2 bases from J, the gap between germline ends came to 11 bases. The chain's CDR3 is CASSLSIPGAYEQYV. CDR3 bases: TGTGCCAGCAGTTTATCGATTCCGGGAGCCTACGAGCAGTACGTC.